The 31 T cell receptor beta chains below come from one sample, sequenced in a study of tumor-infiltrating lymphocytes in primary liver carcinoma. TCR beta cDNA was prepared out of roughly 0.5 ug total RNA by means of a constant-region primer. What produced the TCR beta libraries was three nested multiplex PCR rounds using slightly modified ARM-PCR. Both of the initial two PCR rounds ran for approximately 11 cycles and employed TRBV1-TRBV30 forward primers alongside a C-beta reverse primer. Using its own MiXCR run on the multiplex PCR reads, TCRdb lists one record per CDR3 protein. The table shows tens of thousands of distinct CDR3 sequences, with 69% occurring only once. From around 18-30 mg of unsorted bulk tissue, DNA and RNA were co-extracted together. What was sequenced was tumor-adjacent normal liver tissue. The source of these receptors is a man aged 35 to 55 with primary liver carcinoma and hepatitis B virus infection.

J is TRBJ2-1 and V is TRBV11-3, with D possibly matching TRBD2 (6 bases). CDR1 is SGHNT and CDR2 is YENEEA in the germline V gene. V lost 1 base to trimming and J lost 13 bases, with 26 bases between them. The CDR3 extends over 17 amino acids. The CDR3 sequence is CASSLGVPGLPHSEQFF. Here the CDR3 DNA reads TGTGCCAGCAGCTTAGGCGTACCGGGACTCCCCCACAGTGAACAGTTCTTC.

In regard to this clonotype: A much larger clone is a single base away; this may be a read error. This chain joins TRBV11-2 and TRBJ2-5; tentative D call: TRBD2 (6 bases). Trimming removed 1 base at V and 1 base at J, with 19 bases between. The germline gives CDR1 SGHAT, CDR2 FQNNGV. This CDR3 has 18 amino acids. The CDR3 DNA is TGTGCCAGCAGCTTAGCAGTGGGAGGTGCCCGGGTCCAAGAGACCCAGTACTTC. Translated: CASSLAVGGARVQETQYF.

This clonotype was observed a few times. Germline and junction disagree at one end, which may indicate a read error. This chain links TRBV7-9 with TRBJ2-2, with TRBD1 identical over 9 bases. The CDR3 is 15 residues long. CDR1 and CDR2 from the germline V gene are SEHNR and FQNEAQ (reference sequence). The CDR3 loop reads CANSAGTGMAGELFF. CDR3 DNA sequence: TGTGCCAACAGCGCCGGGACAGGGATGGCAGGGGAGCTGTTTTTT.

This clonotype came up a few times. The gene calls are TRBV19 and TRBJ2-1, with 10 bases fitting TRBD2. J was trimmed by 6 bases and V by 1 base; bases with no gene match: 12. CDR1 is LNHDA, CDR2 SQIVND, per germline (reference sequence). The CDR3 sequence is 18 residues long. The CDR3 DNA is TGTGCCAGTAGTATAGTGGGGCGGACTAGCGGCAACAGCAATGAGCAGTTCTTC. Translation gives CASSIVGRTSGNSNEQFF.

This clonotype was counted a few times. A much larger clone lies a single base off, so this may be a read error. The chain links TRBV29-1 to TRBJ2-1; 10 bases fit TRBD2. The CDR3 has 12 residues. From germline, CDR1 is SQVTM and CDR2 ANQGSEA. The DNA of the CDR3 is TGCAACGTTGGACTAGCGGACAATGAGCAGTTCTTC. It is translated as CNVGLADNEQFF.

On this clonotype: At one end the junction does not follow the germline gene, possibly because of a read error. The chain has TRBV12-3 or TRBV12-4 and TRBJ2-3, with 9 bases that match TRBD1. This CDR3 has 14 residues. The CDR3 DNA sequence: TGTGCCGGCAGAACCGGGACAGGGACGGATACGCAGTATTTT. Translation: CAGRTGTGTDTQYF.

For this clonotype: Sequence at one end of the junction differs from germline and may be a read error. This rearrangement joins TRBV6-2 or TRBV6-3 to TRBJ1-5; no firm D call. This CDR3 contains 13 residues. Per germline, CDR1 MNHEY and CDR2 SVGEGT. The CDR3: CVSSYRAEQPQHF. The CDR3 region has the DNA TGTGTCAGCAGTTACCGGGCCGAGCAGCCCCAGCATTTT.

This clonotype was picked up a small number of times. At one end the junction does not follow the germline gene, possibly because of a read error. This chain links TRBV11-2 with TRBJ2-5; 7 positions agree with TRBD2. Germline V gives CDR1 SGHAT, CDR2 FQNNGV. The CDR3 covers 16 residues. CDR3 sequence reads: CASSQTPGGGKEIQYF. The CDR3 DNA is TGTGCCAGTAGCCAAACTCCTGGGGGGGGGAAAGAGATCCAGTACTTC.

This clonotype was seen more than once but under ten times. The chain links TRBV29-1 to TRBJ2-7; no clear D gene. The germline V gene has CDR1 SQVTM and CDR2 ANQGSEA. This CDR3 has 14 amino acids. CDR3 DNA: TGCAGGGTCCACGAGATTCCGGGCAATCCCGAGCAGTACTTC. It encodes CRVHEIPGNPEQYF.

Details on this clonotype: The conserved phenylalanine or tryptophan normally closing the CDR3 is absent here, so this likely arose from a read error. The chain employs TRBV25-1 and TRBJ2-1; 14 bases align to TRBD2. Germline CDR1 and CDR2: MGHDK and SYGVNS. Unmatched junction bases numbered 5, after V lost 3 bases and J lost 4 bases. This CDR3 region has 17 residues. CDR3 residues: CASSEGLAGAPYNEQFL. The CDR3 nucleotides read TGTGCCAGCAGTGAGGGACTAGCGGGAGCACCTTACAATGAGCAGTTCCTC.

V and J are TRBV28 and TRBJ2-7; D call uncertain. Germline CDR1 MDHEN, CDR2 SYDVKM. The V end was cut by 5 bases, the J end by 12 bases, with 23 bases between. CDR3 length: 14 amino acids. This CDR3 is CASSGYSFSYKRYF. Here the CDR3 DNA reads TGTGCCAGCAGTGGATACAGCTTCTCCTACAAGCGGTACTTC.

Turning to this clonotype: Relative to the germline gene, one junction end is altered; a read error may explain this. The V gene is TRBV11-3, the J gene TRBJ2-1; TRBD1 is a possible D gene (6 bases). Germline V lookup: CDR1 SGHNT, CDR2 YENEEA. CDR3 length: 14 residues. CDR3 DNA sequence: TGTGCCAGCAGCCCGGGACATGGTTTAAATGAGCAGCTCTTC. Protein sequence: CASSPGHGLNEQLF.

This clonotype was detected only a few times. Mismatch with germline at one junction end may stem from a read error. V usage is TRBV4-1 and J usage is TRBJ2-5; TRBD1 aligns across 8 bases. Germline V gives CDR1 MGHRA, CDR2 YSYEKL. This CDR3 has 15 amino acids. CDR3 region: CACSPGGQGWETQYF. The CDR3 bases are TGCGCCTGCAGCCCAGGTGGACAGGGTTGGGAGACCCAGTACTTC.

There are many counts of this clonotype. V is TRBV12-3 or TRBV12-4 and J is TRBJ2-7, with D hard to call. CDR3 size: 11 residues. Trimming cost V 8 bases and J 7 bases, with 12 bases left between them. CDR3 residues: CASSLGAEQYF. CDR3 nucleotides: TGTGCCAGCTCCCTCGGCGCAGAGCAGTACTTC.

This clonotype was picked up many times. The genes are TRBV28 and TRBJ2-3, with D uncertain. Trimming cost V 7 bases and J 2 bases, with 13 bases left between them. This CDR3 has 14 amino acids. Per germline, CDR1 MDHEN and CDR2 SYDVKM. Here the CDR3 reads CASKGPVYTDTQYF. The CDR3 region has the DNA TGTGCCAGCAAAGGTCCGGTTTACACAGATACGCAGTATTTT. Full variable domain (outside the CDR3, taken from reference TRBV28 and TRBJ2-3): DVKVTQSSRYLVKRTGEKVFLECVQDMDHENMFWYRQDPGLGLRLIYFSYDVKMKEKGDIPEGYSVSREKKERFSLILESASTNQTSMYLCASKGPVYTDTQYFGPGTRLTVL.

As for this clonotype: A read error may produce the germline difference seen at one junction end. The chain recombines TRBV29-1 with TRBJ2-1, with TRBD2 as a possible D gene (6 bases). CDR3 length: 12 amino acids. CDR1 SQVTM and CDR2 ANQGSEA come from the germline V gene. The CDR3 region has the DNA TGCGGCGTCCGAGAGGGAGGCAATGAACAGTTCTTC. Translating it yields CGVREGGNEQFF.

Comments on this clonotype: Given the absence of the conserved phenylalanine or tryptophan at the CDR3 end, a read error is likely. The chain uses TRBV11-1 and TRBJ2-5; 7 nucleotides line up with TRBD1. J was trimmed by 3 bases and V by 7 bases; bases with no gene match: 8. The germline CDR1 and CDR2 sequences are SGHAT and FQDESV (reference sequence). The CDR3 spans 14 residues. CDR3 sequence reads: CASIAQQGKETQYV. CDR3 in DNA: TGTGCCAGCATCGCCCAACAGGGGAAAGAGACCCAGTACGTT.

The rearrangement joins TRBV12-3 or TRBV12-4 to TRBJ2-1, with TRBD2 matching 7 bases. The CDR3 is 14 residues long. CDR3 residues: CISSFRGGPNEQFF. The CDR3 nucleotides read TGTATCAGCAGTTTTCGGGGAGGGCCCAATGAGCAGTTCTTC.

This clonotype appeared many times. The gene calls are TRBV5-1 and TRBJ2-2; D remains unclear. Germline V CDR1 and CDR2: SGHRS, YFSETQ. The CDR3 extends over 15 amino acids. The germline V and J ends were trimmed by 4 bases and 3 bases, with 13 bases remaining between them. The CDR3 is CASSLGRSDTGELFF. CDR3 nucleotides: TGCGCCAGCAGCCTAGGGCGGTCGGACACCGGGGAGCTGTTTTTT.

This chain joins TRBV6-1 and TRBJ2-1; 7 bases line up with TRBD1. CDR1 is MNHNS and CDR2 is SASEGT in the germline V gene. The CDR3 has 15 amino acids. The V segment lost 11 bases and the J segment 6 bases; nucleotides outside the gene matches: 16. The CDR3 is CAGGPSFDRANEQFF. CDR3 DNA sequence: TGTGCCGGCGGGCCTAGTTTTGACAGGGCCAATGAGCAGTTCTTC.

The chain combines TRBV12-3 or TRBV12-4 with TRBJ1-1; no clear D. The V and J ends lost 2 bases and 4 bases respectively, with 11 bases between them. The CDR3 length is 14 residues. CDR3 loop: CASSLQLEGTEAFF. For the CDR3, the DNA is TGTGCCAGCAGTTTACAGCTAGAGGGCACTGAAGCTTTCTTT.

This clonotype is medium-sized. The CDR3 here is CASRGTGTYTDTQYF. CDR3 sequence (DNA): TGTGCCAGCAGAGGGACCGGCACCTACACAGATACGCAGTATTTT. V and J are TRBV5-5 and TRBJ2-3, with D perhaps matching TRBD1 or TRBD2 (5 bases each). The CDR3 is 15 residues long. Germline V CDR1 and CDR2: SGHKS, YYEKEE (reference sequence). Deletions cut 5 bases from V and 2 bases from J, with 15 bases between.

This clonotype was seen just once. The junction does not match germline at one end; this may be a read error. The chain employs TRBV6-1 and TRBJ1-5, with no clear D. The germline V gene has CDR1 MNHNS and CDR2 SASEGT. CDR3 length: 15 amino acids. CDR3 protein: CGSSEVSYSNQPQHF. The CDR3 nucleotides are TGTGGCAGCAGTGAAGTCTCATATAGCAATCAGCCCCAGCATTTT.

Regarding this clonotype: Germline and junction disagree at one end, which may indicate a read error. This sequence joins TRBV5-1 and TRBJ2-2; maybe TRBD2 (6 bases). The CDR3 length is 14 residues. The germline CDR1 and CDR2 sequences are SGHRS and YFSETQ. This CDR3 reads CASRRDENTRELFF. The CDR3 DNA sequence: TGCGCCAGCAGGCGGGATGAGAACACCCGGGAGCTGTTTTTT.

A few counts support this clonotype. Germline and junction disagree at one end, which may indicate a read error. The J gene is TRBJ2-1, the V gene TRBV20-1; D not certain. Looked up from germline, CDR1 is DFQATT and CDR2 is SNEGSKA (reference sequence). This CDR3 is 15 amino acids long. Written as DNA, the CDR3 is TGCGGTGCTAGAGATCTCGAACGGAACAACAATGAGCAGTTCTTC. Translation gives CGARDLERNNNEQFF.

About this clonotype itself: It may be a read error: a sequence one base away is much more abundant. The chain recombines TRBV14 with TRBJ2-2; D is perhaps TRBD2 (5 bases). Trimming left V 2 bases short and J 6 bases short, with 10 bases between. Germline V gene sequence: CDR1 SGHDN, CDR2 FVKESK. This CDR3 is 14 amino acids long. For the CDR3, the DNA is TGTGCCAGCAGCCAACGCGGGCTGGCCGGGGAGCTGTTTTTT. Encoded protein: CASSQRGLAGELFF.

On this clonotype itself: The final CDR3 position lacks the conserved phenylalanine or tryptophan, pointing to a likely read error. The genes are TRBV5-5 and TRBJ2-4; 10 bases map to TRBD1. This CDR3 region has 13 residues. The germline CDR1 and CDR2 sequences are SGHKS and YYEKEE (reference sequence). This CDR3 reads CASNLDRGNIQYS. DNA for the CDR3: TGTGCCAGCAACTTGGACAGGGGGAACATTCAGTACTCC.

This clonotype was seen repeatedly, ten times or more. The CDR3 protein is CASNWGAGGNQPQHF. CDR3 nucleotides: TGTGCCAGCAACTGGGGCGCAGGGGGCAATCAGCCCCAGCATTTT. The V and J genes are TRBV6-1 and TRBJ1-5, with D possibly TRBD1 on 6 matching bases. The germline V gene has CDR1 MNHNS and CDR2 SASEGT. This CDR3 contains 15 residues. Trimming pared 7 bases from V and 2 bases from J, leaving 15 bases between.

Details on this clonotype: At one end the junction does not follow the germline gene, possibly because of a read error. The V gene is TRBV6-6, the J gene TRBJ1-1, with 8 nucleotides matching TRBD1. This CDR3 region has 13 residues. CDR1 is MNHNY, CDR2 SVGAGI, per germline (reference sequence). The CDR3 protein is CASSTGGTTEDYF. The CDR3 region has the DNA TGTGCCAGCAGCACAGGGGGGACTACTGAAGATTACTTT.

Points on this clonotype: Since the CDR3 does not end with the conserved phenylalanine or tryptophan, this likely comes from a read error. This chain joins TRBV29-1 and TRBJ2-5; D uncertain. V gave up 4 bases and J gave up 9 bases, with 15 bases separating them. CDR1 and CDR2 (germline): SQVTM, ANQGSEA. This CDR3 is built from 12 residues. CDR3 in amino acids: CSVAGTCLPQYY. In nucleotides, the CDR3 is TGCAGCGTTGCAGGAACATGCTTGCCCCAGTACTAC.

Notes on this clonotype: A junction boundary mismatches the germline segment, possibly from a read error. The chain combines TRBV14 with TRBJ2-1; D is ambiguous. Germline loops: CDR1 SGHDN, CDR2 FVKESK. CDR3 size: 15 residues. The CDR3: CTSSQDARLYNEQFF. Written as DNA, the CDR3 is TGTACCAGCAGCCAAGATGCAAGGCTCTACAATGAACAGTTCTTC.